This section outlines one T cell receptor (beta chain) sequence together with its context. The CDR3 sequence is 15 residues long. Trimming took 4 bases from V and 6 from J; bases not matched to a gene: 12. CDR1 and CDR2 (germline): SGDLS, YYNGEE. The PCR ran on 60 Vbeta and 13 Jbeta primers. Libraries were prepared by immunoSEQ multiplex PCR; TCRdb keeps only in-frame clonotypes and omits some of them. This sample has over 45,000 clones; approximately 85% occur once, and the top ten carry 2% to 2.5%. This entry comes from a study of cytomegalovirus exposure and HLA in healthy donors. The source of this sequence is a boy between 10 and 17 years old in good health and CMV-seropositive. The sequenced sample was PBMCs. The rearrangement uses TRBV9 and TRBJ1-1; 7 bases agree with TRBD1. The CDR3 coding sequence is TGTGCCAGCAGCACGAACCTAGGGGGGACAGCTGAAGCTTTCTTT. Translated: CASSTNLGGTAEAFF.